This entry features one TCR beta chain sequence. What it binds is not known. PCR primers comprised 60 Vbeta and 13 Jbeta primers. Generated by immunoSEQ multiplex PCR, the TCRdb table keeps only in-frame clones and is missing some. This sample carries approximately 250,000 clones, 78% of them seen once, and the ten largest clones take approximately 0.47%. The donors comprised healthy bone marrow donors. These data are taken from a study of cytomegalovirus exposure and HLA in healthy donors. Overall study results and limits: Within an earlier analysis, most TCR beta V segments proved productive either about 90% or about 30% of the time. Analysis was performed later, and it showed HLA-associated TCR beta chains to be more clonally expanded than equally common others. Some TCR beta chains (roughly 150 of them) were listed as cytomegalovirus-associated.

The CDR3 is 11 amino acids. Germline V gives CDR1 GTSNPN, CDR2 SVGIG (reference sequence). Trimming left V 8 bases short and J 0 bases short, with 7 bases between. Source material: PBMCs. This clonotype was obtained from a boy under 18 in good health and CMV-seronegative. The chain couples TRBV30 to TRBJ1-1; D gene ambiguous. CDR3 amino acids: CAQQLNTEAFF. The CDR3 DNA reads TGTGCCCAACAGCTGAACACTGAAGCTTTCTTT.